This passage covers 16 T cell receptor beta chains from one sample sequenced in a study of glioma-infiltrating T cells (dated by TCRdb to the mid-2010s). The instrument was an Illumina MiSeq. TCR alpha and beta CDR3 regions were amplified with the iRepertoire nested amplicon-rescue multiplex PCR (arm-PCR) platform from RNA. The public reads were run again by TCRdb, first through fastp at Q25 and then through MiXCR, and only productive beta chains were kept. When rows share a CDR3 protein, they turn into one entry using the most common DNA and genes. Present in this sample are a few hundred thousand distinct CDR3 sequences, 35% to 45% of which were seen just once. More than 10% of the sample is taken by the ten largest. The specimen sequenced was glioma tissue, nonneoplastic brain tissue, or PBMCs (not recorded which). These receptors all come from a human donor with low-grade glioma or glioblastoma, undergoing nonglioma brain surgery, or in good health (not recorded which).

This clonotype occurred a few times. This chain uses TRBV5-6 with TRBJ2-1; 14 bases match TRBD2. V was clipped by 4 bases and J by 7 bases; unmatched bases: 7. The CDR3 contains 16 residues. Germline CDR1 and CDR2: SGHDT and YYEEEE. CDR3 region: CASSASGTSGGNEQFF. CDR3 DNA sequence: TGTGCCAGCAGCGCGTCCGGGACTAGCGGGGGAAATGAGCAGTTCTTC.

This sequence joins TRBV6-2 or TRBV6-3 and TRBJ2-7; possibly TRBD1 or TRBD2 for D (5 bases each). The CDR3 is 15 amino acids. Per the germline V gene, CDR1 is MNHEY and CDR2 is SVGEGT. Trimming shortened V by 0 bases and J by 4 bases, and 13 bases separated the two germline ends. The CDR3 DNA reads as TGTGCCAGCAGTTACTCAGGCTGGGGGTCATACGAGCAGTACTTC. This gives the protein CASSYSGWGSYEQYF.

The V and J genes are TRBV28 and TRBJ2-7; perhaps D is TRBD1 or TRBD2 (7 bases each). Trimming took 8 bases from V and 7 from J, leaving 27 bases between them. Germline V gene sequence: CDR1 MDHEN, CDR2 SYDVKM. The CDR3 is 16 residues long. The CDR3 DNA is TGTGCCAGCTACTTTAGGGGGCGGGGGCCCGTCGGAGAGCAGTACTTC. It codes for CASYFRGRGPVGEQYF.

This clonotype has only a few counts. CDR3 loop: CASSHDRHSGANVLTF. CDR3 bases: TGTGCCAGCAGTCACGACCGTCACTCTGGGGCCAACGTCCTGACTTTC. The chain recombines TRBV28 with TRBJ2-6; D gene unclear. Between the trimmed V and J ends, which lost 5 bases and 0 bases, there was a span of 11 bases. This CDR3 comprises 16 residues. Germline-derived CDR1 and CDR2 are MDHEN and SYDVKM.

The CDR3 DNA is TGTGCCAGCAGCTCACCCGGGACAGGGAAGCCAAATACGCAGTATTTT. The encoded protein is CASSSPGTGKPNTQYF. This sequence joins TRBV6-2 or TRBV6-3 and TRBJ2-3, with TRBD1 identical over 9 bases. The germline gives CDR1 MNHEY, CDR2 SVGEGT. CDR3 length: 16 amino acids. After removal of 6 bases from V and 7 bases from J, the junction contained 14 bases not matched to a gene.

V usage is TRBV11-2 and J usage is TRBJ2-7; 11 bases are shared with TRBD2. The germline gives CDR1 SGHAT, CDR2 FQNNGV. CDR3 length: 16 amino acids. Losses at the gene ends were 3 bases for V and 4 bases for J; bases not matched to a gene: 8. The CDR3: CASSLGLAGGAYEQYF. CDR3 DNA: TGTGCCAGCAGCTTGGGGCTAGCGGGAGGAGCGTACGAGCAGTACTTC. The full variable domain, with the rest looked up from reference TRBV11-2 and TRBJ2-7, is EAGVAQSPRYKIIEKRQSVAFWCNPISGHATLYWYQQILGQGPKLLIQFQNNGVVDDSQLPKDRFSAERLKGVDSTLKIQPAKLEDSAVYLCASSLGLAGGAYEQYFGPGTRLTVT.

In the case of this clonotype: This may be a read error, as it is one base from a much larger clone. This chain uses TRBV6-2 or TRBV6-3 with TRBJ1-1, with no clear D. This CDR3 region has 14 residues. CDR1 and CDR2 from the germline V gene are MNHEY and SVGEGT. The chain's CDR3 is CASSWHSLNNEAFF. The CDR3 bases are TGTGCCAGCAGTTGGCACTCCCTGAACAATGAAGCTTTCTTT.

The rearrangement uses TRBV19 and TRBJ2-7, with 7 bases that match TRBD2. The CDR3 contains 18 residues. Germline V CDR1 and CDR2: LNHDA, SQIVND (reference sequence). Trimming removed 1 base from V and 2 bases from J; junction bases left unmatched: 14. CDR3 nucleotides: TGTGCCAGTAGTATAGGCGGTTTCGAGCGGGGTATAGCCTACGAGCAGTACTTC. Translation gives CASSIGGFERGIAYEQYF.

This clonotype appeared a few times. The CDR3 protein is CASSSRGADYGYTF. CDR3 DNA: TGTGCCAGTAGTTCCCGAGGTGCCGATTATGGCTACACCTTC. V and J are TRBV19 and TRBJ1-2, with unresolved D. Deletions cut 5 bases from V and 5 bases from J, with 15 bases between. The germline V gene encodes CDR1 LNHDA and CDR2 SQIVND (reference sequence). This CDR3 spans 14 amino acids.

This clonotype was detected a few times. This sequence joins TRBV5-4 and TRBJ2-5; 8 bases fit TRBD2. V shed 4 bases and J 3 bases; nucleotides not matched to a gene: 5. This CDR3 spans 14 amino acids. The germline CDR1 and CDR2 sequences are SGHNT and YYREEE (reference sequence). DNA of the CDR3: TGTGCCAGCAGCCCCCGGGGGGGGGAAGAGACCCAGTACTTC. Translation gives CASSPRGGEETQYF.

This clonotype was seen only once. At one boundary the junction diverges from the germline segment, which might be a read error. The chain has TRBV20-1 and TRBJ2-5, with D uncertain. CDR3 size: 12 residues. Per germline, CDR1 DFQATT and CDR2 SNEGSKA (reference sequence). CDR3 protein: CSVRVGQETQYF. The CDR3 DNA reads as TGCAGTGTTAGAGTCGGTCAAGAGACCCAGTACTTC.

This chain joins TRBV4-1 and TRBJ1-1; 7 bases are a match to TRBD1. Unmatched junction bases numbered 13, after V lost 0 bases and J lost 0 bases. CDR1 and CDR2 from the germline V gene are MGHRA and YSYEKL. CDR3 length: 19 residues. Written as DNA, the CDR3 is TGCGCCAGCAGCCAAGACCCCAAGACAGGGACTAGGATGAACACTGAAGCTTTCTTT. Protein sequence: CASSQDPKTGTRMNTEAFF.

Regarding this clonotype: The junction departs from germline at one end; a sequencing error may be responsible. The rearrangement links TRBV18 to TRBJ1-5; D ambiguous. The germline gives CDR1 KGHSH, CDR2 LQKENI. This CDR3 comprises 17 residues. The CDR3 spells CAGSPNIAGRSNQPQHF. CDR3 sequence (DNA): TGTGCCGGCTCACCGAATATAGCGGGGAGAAGTAATCAGCCCCAGCATTTT.

This clonotype has more than one count but fewer than ten. The genes are TRBV6-1 and TRBJ2-3; TRBD1 might be the D (6 bases). V was pared by 6 bases and J by 7 bases, with 11 bases between. The CDR3 length is 12 residues. CDR1 MNHNS and CDR2 SASEGT come from the germline V gene. The DNA of the CDR3 is TGTGCCAGCAGCCGTCAGGGGAATACGCAGTATTTT. It codes for CASSRQGNTQYF.

The chain has TRBV7-2 and TRBJ2-1, with D possibly TRBD1 on 5 matching bases. V dropped 5 bases and J dropped 10 bases, with 18 bases sitting between them. CDR1 and CDR2 from the germline V gene are SGHTA and FQGNSA. The CDR3 runs 14 residues. The CDR3 spells CASSQDGQSYEQFF. The CDR3 nucleotides are TGTGCCAGCAGCCAGGACGGACAATCCTACGAGCAGTTCTTC.

To note about this clonotype: In this CDR3 the conserved last residue, phenylalanine or tryptophan, is missing, so a read error is likely. The CDR3 nucleotides are TGTGCCAGCAGTGTGCTAACCGGGGAGCTGTTTCTT. Its protein product is CASSVLTGELFL. V and J are TRBV27 and TRBJ2-2; no clear D gene. CDR3 length: 12 amino acids. Trimming cost V 5 bases and J 5 bases, with 6 bases left between them. Germline assignment: CDR1 MNHEY and CDR2 SMNVEV (reference sequence).